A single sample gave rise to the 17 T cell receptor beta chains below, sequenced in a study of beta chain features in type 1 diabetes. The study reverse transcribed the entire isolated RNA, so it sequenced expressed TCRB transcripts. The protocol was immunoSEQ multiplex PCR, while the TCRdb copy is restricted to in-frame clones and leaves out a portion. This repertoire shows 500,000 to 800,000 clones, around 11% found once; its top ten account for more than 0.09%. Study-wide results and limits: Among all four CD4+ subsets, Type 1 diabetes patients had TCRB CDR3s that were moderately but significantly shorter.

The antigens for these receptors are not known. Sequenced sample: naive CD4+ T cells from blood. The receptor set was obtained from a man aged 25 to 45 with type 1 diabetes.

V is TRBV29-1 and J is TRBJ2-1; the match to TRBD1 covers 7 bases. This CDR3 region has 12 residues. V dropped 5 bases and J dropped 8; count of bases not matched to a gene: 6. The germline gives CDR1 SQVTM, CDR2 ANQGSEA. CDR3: CSVRQGTYEQFF. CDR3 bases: TGCAGCGTTAGACAGGGAACCTATGAGCAGTTCTTC.

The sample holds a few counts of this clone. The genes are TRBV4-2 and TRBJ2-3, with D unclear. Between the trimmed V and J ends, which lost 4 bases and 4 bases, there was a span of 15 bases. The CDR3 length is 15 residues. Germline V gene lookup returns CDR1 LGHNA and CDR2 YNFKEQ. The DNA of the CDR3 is TGTGCCAGCAGCCCGATAACGGTTTATGCAGATACGCAGTATTTT. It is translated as CASSPITVYADTQYF.

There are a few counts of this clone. DNA of the CDR3: TGCAGCGTTGAGGGACAGGGGACTGAAAAACTGTTTTTT. It encodes CSVEGQGTEKLFF. This chain uses TRBV29-1 with TRBJ1-4; 10 bases line up with TRBD1. The V segment lost 3 bases and the J segment 7 bases; nucleotides outside the gene matches: 2. Germline V gene data show CDR1 as SQVTM and CDR2 as ANQGSEA. The CDR3 contains 13 residues.

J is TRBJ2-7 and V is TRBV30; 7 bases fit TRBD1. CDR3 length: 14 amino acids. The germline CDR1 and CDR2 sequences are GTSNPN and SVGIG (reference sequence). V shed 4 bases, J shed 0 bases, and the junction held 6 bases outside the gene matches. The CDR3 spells CAWTYRGGSYEQYF. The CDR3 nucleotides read TGTGCCTGGACATACAGGGGTGGCTCCTACGAGCAGTACTTC.

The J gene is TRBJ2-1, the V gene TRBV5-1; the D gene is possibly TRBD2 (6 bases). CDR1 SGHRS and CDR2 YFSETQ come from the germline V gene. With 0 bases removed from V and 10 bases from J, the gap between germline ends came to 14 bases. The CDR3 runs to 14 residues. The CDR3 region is CASSLGDWDGEQFF. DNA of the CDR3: TGCGCCAGCAGCTTGGGGGACTGGGACGGCGAGCAGTTCTTC.

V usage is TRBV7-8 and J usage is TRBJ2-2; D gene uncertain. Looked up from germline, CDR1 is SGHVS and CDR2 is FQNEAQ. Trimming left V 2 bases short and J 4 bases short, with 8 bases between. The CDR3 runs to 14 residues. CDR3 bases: TGTGCCAGCAGCTTACGGTTGAGCACCGGGGAGCTGTTTTTT. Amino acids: CASSLRLSTGELFF.

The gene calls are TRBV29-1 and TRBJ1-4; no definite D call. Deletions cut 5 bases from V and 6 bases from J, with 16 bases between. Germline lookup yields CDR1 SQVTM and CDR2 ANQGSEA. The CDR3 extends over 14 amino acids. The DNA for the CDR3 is TGCAGCGTTTCTCTAAACCAAAGGGATGAAAAACTGTTTTTT. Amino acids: CSVSLNQRDEKLFF.

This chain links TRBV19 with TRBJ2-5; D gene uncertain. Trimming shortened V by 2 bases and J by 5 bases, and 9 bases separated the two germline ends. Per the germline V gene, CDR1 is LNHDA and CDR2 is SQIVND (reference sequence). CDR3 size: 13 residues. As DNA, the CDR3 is TGTGCCAGTAGTATACACATCGTGGAGACCCAGTACTTC. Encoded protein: CASSIHIVETQYF.

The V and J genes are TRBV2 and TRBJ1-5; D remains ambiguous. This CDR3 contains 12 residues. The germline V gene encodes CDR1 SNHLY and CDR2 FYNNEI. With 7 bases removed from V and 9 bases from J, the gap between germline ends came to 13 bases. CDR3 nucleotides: TGTGCCAGCATTCCGGGGTCCAGGCCCCAGCATTTT. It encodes CASIPGSRPQHF. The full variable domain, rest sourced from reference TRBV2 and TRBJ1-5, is EPEVTQTPSHQVTQMGQEVILRCVPISNHLYFYWYRQILGQKVEFLVSFYNNEISEKSEIFDDQFSVERPDGSNFTLKIRSTKLEDSAMYFCASIPGSRPQHFGDGTRLSIL.

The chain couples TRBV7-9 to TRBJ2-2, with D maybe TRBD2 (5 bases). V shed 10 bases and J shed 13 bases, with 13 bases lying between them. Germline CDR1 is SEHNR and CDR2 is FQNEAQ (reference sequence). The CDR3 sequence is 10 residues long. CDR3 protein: CAITGGRLFF. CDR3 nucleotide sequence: TGTGCCATCACCGGTGGGAGGCTGTTTTTT.

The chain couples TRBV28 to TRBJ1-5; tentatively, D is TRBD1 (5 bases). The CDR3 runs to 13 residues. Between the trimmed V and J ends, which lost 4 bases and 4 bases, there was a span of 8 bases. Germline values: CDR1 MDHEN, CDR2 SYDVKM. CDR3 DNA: TGTGCCAGCAGTTCAGGGTTTAATCAGCCCCAGCATTTT. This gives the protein CASSSGFNQPQHF.

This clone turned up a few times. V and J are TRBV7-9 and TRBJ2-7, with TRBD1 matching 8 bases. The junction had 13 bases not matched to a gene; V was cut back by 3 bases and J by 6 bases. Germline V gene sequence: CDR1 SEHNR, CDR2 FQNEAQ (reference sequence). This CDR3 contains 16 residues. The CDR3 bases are TGTGCCAGCAGCTTGCCCTCGACAGGGGAGCGGTTCGAGCAGTACTTC. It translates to CASSLPSTGERFEQYF.

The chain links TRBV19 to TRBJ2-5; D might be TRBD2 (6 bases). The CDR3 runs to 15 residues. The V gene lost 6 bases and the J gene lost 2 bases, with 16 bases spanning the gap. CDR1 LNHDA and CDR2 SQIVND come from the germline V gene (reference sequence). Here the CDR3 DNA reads TGTGCCAGTAGGGGGGGACGGAACCATCAAGAGACCCAGTACTTC. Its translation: CASRGGRNHQETQYF.

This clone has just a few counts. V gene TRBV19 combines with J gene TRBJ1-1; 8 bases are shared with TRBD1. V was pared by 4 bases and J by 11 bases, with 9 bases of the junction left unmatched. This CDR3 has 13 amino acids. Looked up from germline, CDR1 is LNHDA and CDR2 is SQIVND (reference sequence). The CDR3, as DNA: TGTGCCAGTAGTAGAAGAACAGGGGGACCTGCTTTCTTT. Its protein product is CASSRRTGGPAFF.

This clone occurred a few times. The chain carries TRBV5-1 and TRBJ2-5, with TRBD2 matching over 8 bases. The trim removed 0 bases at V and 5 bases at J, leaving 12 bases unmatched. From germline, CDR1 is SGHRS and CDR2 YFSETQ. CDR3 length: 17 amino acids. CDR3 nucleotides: TGCGCCAGCAGCTTGGGGCGGCCTAGCGGGCCCCCGGAGACCCAGTACTTC. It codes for CASSLGRPSGPPETQYF.

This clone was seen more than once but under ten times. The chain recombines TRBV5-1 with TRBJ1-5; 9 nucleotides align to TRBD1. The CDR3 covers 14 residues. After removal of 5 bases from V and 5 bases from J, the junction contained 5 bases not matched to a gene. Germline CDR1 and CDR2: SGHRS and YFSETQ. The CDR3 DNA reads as TGCGCCAGCAGTGAGGGACAGGGCCATCAGCCCCAGCATTTT. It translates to CASSEGQGHQPQHF.

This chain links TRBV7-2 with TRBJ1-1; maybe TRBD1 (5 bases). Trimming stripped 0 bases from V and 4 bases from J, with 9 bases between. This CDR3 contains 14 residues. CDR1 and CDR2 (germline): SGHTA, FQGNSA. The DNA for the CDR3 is TGTGCCAGCAGCTTAGCGGGGGTAACCACTGAAGCTTTCTTT. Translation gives CASSLAGVTTEAFF. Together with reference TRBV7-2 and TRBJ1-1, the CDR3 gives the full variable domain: GAGVSQSPSNKVTEKGKDVELRCDPISGHTALYWYRQSLGQGLEFLIYFQGNSAPDKSGLPSDRFSAERTGGSVSTLTIQRTQQEDSAVYLCASSLAGVTTEAFFGQGTRLTVV.